This T cell receptor (beta chain) is from a study of cytomegalovirus exposure and HLA in healthy donors. Data came from immunoSEQ multiplex PCR; TCRdb stores just in-frame clones and leaves some out. The sample consists of 35,000 to 50,000 clones, roughly 93% of them appearing once. General study findings and limits: The study put some 160 TCR beta chains on its list as cytomegalovirus-associated. The authors confirmed in vitro that a few CMV-associated chains were specific for CMV antigens.

This CDR3 spans 17 amino acids. The germline CDR1 and CDR2 sequences are SGHNT and YENEEA. Deletions cut 5 bases from V and 5 bases from J, with 25 bases between. Points on this clone: The antigen is undetermined.

This chain connects TRBV11-3 to TRBJ2-7; possibly TRBD1 for D (7 bases). The specimen was PBMCs. This sequence originates from a woman between 18 and 30 years old in good health and CMV-seronegative. This CDR3 is CASSPGGTSTGHHEQYF. As DNA, the CDR3 is TGTGCCAGCAGCCCTGGGGGGACCTCGACAGGGCACCACGAGCAGTACTTC.